This T cell receptor beta chain was captured by sequencing in a study of a mutant IDH1 vaccine in newly diagnosed glioma. As for the study in general: Treated patients, roughly 62% male and approximately 40% female, averaged roughly 40 years of age. Former treatment meant radiotherapy, temozolomide, or both; the majority had gotten both.

The table came from immunoSEQ multiplex PCR; TCRdb's copy has only in-frame clones and leaves some out. The sample consists of about 51,000 clones, roughly 80% of them appearing once. Time point here: baseline, week 1 (first vaccination visit). The treatment: pre-vaccination baseline after standard-of-care therapy. Diagnosis in the donors showed new WHO grade 3 or 4 astrocytomas that were IDH1-mutant and ATRX-lost. This CDR3 comprises 16 residues. V lost 0 bases and J lost 2, with 12 bases in between. Germline CDR1 and CDR2: SGHNT and YYREEE (reference sequence). The rearrangement joins TRBV5-4 to TRBJ1-5; a weak D match, TRBD1 (5 bases). The TCR sequence derives from a middle-aged woman with glioma. Sequenced material: PBMCs, taken from a glioma patient treated with radiotherapy, temozolomide or both. The DNA for the CDR3 is TGTGCCAGCAGCTTGGGAGGGGTAGTCGGCAATCAGCCCCAGCATTTT. Residues: CASSLGGVVGNQPQHF.